This T cell receptor (beta chain) was sequenced for a study of T cells in pancreatic ductal adenocarcinoma. Repertoires were generated with immunoSEQ multiplex PCR, while TCRdb's copy carries only in-frame clones and drops some. The sample includes about 98,000 clones, around 96% of them seen just once. General study findings and limits: Unique clonotypes were around 8-fold more numerous in blood than in tumor. Tumor and blood clonality did not differ significantly, about 0.11 versus 0.078. Comparisons of tumor and blood clonality may show falsely lower tumor diversity.

This clone has just one count. Its matching antigen is unknown. Surgery without prior neoadjuvant therapy was the treatment of the selected pancreatic ductal adenocarcinoma patients. This CDR3 comprises 17 residues. J lost 9 bases, V lost 0 bases, and 12 bases had no gene match. CDR1 is LGHNA, CDR2 YNFKEQ, per germline. This sequence originates from a human donor with pancreatic ductal adenocarcinoma. The rearrangement uses TRBV4-2 and TRBJ2-1; 9 nucleotides align to TRBD2. Sequencing was done on a sample of PBMCs. The CDR3 protein is CASSQDASREGRGEQFF. For the CDR3, the DNA is TGTGCCAGCAGCCAAGATGCATCGCGGGAGGGCCGGGGTGAGCAGTTCTTC.